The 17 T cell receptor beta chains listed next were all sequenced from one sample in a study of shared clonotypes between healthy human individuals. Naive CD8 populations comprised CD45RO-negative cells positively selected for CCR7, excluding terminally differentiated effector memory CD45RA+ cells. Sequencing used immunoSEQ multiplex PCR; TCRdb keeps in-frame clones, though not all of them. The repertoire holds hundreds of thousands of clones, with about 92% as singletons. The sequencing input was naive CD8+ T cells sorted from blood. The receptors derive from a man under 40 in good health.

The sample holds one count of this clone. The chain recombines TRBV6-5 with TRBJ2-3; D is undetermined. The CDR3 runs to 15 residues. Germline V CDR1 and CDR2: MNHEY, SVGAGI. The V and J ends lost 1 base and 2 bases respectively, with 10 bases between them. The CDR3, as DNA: TGTGCCAGCAGTTACTTGTTAGACGCCACAGATACGCAGTATTTT. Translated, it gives CASSYLLDATDTQYF.

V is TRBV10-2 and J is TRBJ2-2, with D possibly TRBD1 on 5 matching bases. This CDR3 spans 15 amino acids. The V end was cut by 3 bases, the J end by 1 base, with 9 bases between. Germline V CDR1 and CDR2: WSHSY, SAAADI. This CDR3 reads CASSDAGKNTGELFF. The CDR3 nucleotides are TGCGCCAGCAGTGACGCAGGGAAGAACACCGGGGAGCTGTTTTTT.

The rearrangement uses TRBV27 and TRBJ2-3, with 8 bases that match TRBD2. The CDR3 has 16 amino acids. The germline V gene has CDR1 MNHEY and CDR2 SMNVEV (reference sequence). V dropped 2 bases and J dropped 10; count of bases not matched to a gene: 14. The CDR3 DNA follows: TGTGCCAGCAGTTTAGCGGGGGGACTGTCAATAGTCGCGCAGTATTTT. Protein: CASSLAGGLSIVAQYF.

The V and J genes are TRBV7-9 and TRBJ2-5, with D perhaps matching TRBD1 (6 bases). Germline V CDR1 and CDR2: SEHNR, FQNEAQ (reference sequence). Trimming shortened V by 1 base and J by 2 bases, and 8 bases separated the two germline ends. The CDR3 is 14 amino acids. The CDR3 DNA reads TGTGCCAGCAGCTTAGAAGGGGGTCAAGAGACCCAGTACTTC. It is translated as CASSLEGGQETQYF.

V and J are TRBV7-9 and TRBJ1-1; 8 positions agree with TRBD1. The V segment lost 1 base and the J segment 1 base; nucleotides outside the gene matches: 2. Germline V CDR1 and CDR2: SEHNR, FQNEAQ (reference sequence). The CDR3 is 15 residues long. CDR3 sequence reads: CASSLGRGQNTEAFF. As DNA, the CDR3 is TGTGCCAGCAGCTTAGGCAGGGGGCAGAACACTGAAGCTTTCTTT.

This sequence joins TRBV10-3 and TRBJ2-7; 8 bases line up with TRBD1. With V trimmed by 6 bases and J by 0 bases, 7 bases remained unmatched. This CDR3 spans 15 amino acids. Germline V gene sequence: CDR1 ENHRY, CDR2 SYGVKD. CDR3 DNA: TGTGCCATCAGCCAGACAGGGGCGAGCTCCTACGAGCAGTACTTC. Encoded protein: CAISQTGASSYEQYF.

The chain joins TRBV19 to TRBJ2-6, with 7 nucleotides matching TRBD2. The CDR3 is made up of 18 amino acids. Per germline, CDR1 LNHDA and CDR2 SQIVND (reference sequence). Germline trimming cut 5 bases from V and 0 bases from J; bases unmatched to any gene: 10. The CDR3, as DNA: TGTGCCAGTAGTGAGGGAGGGATAGGAATCTCTGGGGCCAACGTCCTGACTTTC. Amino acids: CASSEGGIGISGANVLTF.

CDR3 sequence (DNA): TGTGCCAGCAGCCCGGGACAGCTCGCACCCTATGGCTACACCTTC. Residues: CASSPGQLAPYGYTF. The genes are TRBV5-6 and TRBJ1-2, with 7 bases that match TRBD1. CDR1 and CDR2 (germline): SGHDT, YYEEEE. The CDR3 consists of 15 residues. V was clipped by 4 bases and J by 4 bases; unmatched bases: 10.

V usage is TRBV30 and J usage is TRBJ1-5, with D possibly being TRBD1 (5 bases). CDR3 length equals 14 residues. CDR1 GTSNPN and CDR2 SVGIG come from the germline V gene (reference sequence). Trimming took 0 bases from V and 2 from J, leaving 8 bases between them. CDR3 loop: CAWSVGGRNQPQHF. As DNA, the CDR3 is TGTGCCTGGAGTGTCGGGGGACGCAATCAGCCCCAGCATTTT.

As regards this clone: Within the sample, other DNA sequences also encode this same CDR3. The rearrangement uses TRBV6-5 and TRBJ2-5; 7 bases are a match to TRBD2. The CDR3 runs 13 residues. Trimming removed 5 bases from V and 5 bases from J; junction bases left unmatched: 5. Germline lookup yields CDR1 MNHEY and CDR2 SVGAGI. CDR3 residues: CASSRGVGETQYF. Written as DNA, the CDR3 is TGTGCCAGCAGTCGGGGGGTAGGGGAGACCCAGTACTTC.

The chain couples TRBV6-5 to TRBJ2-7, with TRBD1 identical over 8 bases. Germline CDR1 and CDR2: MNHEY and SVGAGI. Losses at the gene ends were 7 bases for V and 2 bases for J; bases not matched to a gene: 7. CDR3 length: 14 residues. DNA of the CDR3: TGTGCCAGCACCGACGGACAGGGACCCTACGAGCAGTACTTC. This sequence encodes CASTDGQGPYEQYF.

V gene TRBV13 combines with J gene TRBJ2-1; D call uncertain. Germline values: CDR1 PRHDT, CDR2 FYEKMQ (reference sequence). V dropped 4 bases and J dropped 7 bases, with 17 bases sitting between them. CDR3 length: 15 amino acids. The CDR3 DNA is TGTGCCAGCAGCTGGGGTGGGGTTTACGCGAATGAGCAGTTCTTC. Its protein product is CASSWGGVYANEQFF. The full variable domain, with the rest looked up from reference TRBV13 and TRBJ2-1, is AAGVIQSPRHLIKEKRETATLKCYPIPRHDTVYWYQQGPGQDPQFLISFYEKMQSDKGSIPDRFSAQQFSDYHSELNMSSLELGDSALYFCASSWGGVYANEQFFGPGTRLTVL.

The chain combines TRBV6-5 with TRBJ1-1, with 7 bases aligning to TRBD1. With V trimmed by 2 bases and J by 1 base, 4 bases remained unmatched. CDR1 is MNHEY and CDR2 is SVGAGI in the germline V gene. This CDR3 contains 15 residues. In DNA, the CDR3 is TGTGCCAGCAGTTACCAGGGACAGCAGAACACTGAAGCTTTCTTT. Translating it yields CASSYQGQQNTEAFF.

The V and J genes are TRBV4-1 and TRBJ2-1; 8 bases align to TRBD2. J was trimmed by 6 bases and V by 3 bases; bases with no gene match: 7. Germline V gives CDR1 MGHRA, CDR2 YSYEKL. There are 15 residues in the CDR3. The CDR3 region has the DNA TGCGCCAGCAGCCAGGGCGGACTAGCCGGCAATGAGCAGTTCTTC. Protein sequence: CASSQGGLAGNEQFF.

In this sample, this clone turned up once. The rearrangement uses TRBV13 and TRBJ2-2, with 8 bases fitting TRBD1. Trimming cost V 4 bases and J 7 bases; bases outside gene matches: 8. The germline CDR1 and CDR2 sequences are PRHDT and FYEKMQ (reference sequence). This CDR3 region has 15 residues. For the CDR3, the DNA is TGTGCCAGCAGCTCGGACAGGGACCCAGGCGGGGAGCTGTTTTTT. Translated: CASSSDRDPGGELFF.

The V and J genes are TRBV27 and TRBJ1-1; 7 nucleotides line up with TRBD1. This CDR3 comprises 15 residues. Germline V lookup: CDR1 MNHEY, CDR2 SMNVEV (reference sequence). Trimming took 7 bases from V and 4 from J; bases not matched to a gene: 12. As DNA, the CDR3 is TGTGCCAGCAATTTTGCAGGGGGGGGTAGCACTGAAGCTTTCTTT. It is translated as CASNFAGGGSTEAFF.

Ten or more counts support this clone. CDR3 sequence: CASSAGSSTDTQYF. CDR3 nucleotides: TGTGCCAGCAGTGCCGGGAGCAGCACAGATACGCAGTATTTT. This chain connects TRBV6-4 to TRBJ2-3, with D possibly matching TRBD2 (6 bases). The CDR3 runs to 14 residues. CDR1 is MRHNA, CDR2 SNTAGT, per germline. Trimming left V 4 bases short and J 0 bases short, with 8 bases between.